What follows describes a single TCR beta chain. Its antigen is unidentified. This entry belongs to a study of shared clonotypes between healthy human individuals. For unsorted PBMC, 300 to 350 ng DNA per replicate equaled 25,000 to 30,000 T cell genomes. The sequencing of unsorted PBMC DNA took place on ten immunoSEQ deep assay plates. Clones were sequenced by immunoSEQ multiplex PCR, and TCRdb holds only the in-frame ones, with some missing. The sample includes some 470,000 clones, 60% to 85% seen only once; the top ten take approximately 13%. The CDR3 has 14 amino acids. V lost 6 bases, J lost 6 bases, and 16 bases lay in between. Germline V CDR1 and CDR2: MNHEY, SVGAGI. Study findings and constraints: Donors were few, which limited the genetic and exposure-history diversity represented.

The TCR comes from a woman aged 40 to 49 in good health. Some clones in this sample may be carry-over from other donors' samples. This rearrangement joins TRBV6-5 to TRBJ2-3; the D is unclear. Sequenced input: PBMCs. The CDR3 protein is CASSLSPYGDTQYF. The DNA for the CDR3 is TGTGCCAGCAGCCTCTCCCCGTATGGGGATACGCAGTATTTT.